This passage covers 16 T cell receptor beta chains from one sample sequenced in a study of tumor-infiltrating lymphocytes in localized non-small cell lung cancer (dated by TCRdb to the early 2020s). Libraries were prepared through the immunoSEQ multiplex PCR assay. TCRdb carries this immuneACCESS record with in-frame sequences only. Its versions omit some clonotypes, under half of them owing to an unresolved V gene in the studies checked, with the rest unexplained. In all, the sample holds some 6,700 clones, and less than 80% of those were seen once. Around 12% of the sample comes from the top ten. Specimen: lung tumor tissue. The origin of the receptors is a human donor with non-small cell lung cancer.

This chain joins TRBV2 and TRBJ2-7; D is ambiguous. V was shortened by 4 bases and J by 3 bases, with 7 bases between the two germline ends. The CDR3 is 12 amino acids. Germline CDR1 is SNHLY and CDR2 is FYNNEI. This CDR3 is CASSAFGYEQYF. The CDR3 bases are TGTGCCAGCAGTGCTTTTGGCTACGAGCAGTACTTC.

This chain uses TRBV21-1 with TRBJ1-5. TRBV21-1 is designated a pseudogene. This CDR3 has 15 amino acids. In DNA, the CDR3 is TGTGCCAGCAGCCCTCGAACGGGGGGGAATCAGCCCCAGCATTTT. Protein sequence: CASSPRTGGNQPQHF.

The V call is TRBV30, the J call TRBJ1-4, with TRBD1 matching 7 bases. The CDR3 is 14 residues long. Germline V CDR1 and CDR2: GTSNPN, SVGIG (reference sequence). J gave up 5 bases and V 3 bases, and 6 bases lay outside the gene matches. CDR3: CAWRAGTVNEKLFF. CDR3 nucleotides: TGTGCCTGGAGGGCCGGGACAGTAAATGAAAAACTGTTTTTT.

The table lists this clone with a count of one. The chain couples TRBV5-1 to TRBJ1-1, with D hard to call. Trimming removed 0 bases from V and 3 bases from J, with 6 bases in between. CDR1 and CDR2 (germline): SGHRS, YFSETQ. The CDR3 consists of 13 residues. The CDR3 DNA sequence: TGCGCCAGCAGCTTGGAGTCGTACACTGAAGCTTTCTTT. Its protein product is CASSLESYTEAFF.

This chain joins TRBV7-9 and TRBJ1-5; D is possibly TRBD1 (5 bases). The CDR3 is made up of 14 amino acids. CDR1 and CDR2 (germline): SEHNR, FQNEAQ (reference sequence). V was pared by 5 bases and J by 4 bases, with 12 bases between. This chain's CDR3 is CASSKDTLNQPQHF. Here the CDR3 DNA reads TGTGCCAGCAGCAAGGACACTCTTAATCAGCCCCAGCATTTT.

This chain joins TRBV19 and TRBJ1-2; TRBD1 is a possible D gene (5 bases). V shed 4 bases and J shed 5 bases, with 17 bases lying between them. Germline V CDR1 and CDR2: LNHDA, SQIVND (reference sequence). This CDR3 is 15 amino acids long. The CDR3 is CASSTMTGPVYGYTF. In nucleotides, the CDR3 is TGTGCCAGTAGTACGATGACGGGACCAGTGTATGGCTACACCTTC. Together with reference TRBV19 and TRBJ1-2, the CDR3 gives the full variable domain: DGGITQSPKYLFRKEGQNVTLSCEQNLNHDAMYWYRQDPGQGLRLIYYSQIVNDFQKGDIAEGYSVSREKKESFPLTVTSAQKNPTAFYLCASSTMTGPVYGYTFGSGTRLTVV.

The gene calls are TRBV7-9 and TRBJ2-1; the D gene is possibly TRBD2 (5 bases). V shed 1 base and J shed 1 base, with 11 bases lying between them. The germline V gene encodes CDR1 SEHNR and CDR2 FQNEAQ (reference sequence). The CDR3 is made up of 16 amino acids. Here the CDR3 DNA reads TGTGCCAGCAGCTTAGGAGGGATCGGGTCCTACAATGAGCAGTTCTTC. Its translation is CASSLGGIGSYNEQFF.

CDR3 residues: CASSESGNYGYTF. CDR3 sequence (DNA): TGTGCCAGCAGTGAATCCGGAAACTATGGCTACACCTTC. V gene TRBV25-1 combines with J gene TRBJ1-2, with D unresolved. CDR1 and CDR2 (germline): MGHDK, SYGVNS. The CDR3 has 13 residues. Trimming removed 1 base from V and 2 bases from J, with 5 bases in between.

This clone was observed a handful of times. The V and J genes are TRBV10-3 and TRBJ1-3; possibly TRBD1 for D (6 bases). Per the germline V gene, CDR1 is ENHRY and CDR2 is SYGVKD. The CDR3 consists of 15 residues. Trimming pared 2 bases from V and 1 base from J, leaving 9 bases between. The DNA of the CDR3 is TGTGCCATCAGTGAGACAGGGAATTCTGGAAACACCATATATTTT. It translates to CAISETGNSGNTIYF.

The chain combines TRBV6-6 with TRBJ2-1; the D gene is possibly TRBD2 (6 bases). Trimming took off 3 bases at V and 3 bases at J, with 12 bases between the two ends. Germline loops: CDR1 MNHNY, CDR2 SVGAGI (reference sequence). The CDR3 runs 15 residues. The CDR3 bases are TGTGCCAGCAGTTATGAGGGGCGGGACTACAATGAGCAGTTCTTC. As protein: CASSYEGRDYNEQFF.

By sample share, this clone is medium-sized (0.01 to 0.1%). The CDR3: CASSFQGRTEAFF. DNA of the CDR3: TGTGCCAGCAGCTTTCAGGGAAGGACTGAAGCTTTCTTT. The chain uses TRBV5-6 and TRBJ1-1, with D maybe TRBD1 (5 bases). V lost 2 bases and J 5 bases, leaving 10 bases between the germline ends. The CDR3 length is 13 residues. Per germline, CDR1 SGHDT and CDR2 YYEEEE.

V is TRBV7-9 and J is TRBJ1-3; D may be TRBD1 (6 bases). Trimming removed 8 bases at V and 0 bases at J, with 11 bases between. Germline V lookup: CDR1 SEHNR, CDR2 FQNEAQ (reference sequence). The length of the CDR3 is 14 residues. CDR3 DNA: TGTGCCAGCCGGGACACCAGCTCTGGAAACACCATATATTTT. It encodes CASRDTSSGNTIYF.

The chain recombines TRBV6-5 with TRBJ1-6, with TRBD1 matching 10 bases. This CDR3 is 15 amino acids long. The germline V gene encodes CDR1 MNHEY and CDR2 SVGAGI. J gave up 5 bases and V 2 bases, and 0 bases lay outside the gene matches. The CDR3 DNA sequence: TGTGCCAGCAGTTACGACAGGGGGCATAATTCACCCCTCCACTTT. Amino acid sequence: CASSYDRGHNSPLHF.

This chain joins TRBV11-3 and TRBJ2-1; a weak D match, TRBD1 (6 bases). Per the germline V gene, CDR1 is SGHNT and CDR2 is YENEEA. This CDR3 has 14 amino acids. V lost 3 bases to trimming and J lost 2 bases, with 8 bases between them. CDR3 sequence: CASSLDSTYNEQFF. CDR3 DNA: TGTGCCAGCAGCTTGGACAGTACCTACAATGAGCAGTTCTTC.

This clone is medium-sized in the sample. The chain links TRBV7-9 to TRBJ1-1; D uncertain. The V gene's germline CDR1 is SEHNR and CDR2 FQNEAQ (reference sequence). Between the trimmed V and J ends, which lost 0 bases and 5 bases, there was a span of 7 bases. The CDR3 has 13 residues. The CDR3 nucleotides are TGTGCCAGCAGCTTAGCGTTGGGGACTGAAGCTTTCTTT. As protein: CASSLALGTEAFF.

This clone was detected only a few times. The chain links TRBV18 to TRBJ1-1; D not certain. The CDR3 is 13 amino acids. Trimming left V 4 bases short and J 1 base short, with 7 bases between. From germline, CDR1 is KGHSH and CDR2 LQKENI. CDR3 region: CASSLGKNTEAFF. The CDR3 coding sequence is TGTGCCAGCTCACTTGGCAAGAACACTGAAGCTTTCTTT.